Listed below are T cell receptor beta chains from one sample, sequenced in a study of Ad26.COV2.S vaccination and SARS-CoV-2 variants. The protocol was immunoSEQ multiplex PCR, while the TCRdb copy is restricted to in-frame clones and leaves out a portion. The data contain 360,000 or so clones, roughly 90% of them seen just once; the ten biggest clones take up 1.9%. The sample consisted of peripheral blood, taken in a trial of Ad26.COV2.S vaccine versus placebo. These receptors were obtained from a person between 18 and 60 years old who received the Ad26.COV2.S COVID-19 vaccine or a placebo. The CDR3 runs from the conserved cysteine through the conserved F or W. The D gene is left open where the match is weak. Clone size, where shown, is once, few, many, or a class for clones that have expanded.

v_gene: TRBV7-8; abundance: -; j_gene: TRBJ1-1; d_gene: -; CDR3nt: TGTGCCAGCAGCTTAGTCGGCCAGAACACTGAAGCTTTCTTT; CDR3aa: CASSLVGQNTEAFF
v_gene: TRBV18; abundance: -; j_gene: TRBJ2-3; d_gene: -; CDR3nt: TGTGCCAGCTCACAAGACCGGGGGCTGGGGACAGATACGCAGTATTTT; CDR3aa: CASSQDRGLGTDTQYF
v_gene: TRBV19; abundance: -; j_gene: TRBJ2-3; d_gene: -; CDR3nt: TGTGCCAGTAGTCCGACTAGTACCACAGATACGCAGTATTTT; CDR3aa: CASSPTSTTDTQYF
v_gene: TRBV19; abundance: -; j_gene: TRBJ1-5; d_gene: -; CDR3nt: TGTGCCAGTAGTATTCAGGGTCTTAGGAGCAATCAGCCCCAGCATTTT; CDR3aa: CASSIQGLRSNQPQHF
v_gene: TRBV27; abundance: -; j_gene: TRBJ2-7; d_gene: -; CDR3nt: TGTGCCAGCAGTTTAATAGGTTACGCGTACGAGCAGTACTTC; CDR3aa: CASSLIGYAYEQYF
v_gene: TRBV5-1; abundance: -; j_gene: TRBJ2-5; d_gene: TRBD2; CDR3nt: TGCGCCAGCAGCCCCCGGACTAGCGGGCTCCAAGAGACCCAGTACTTC; CDR3aa: CASSPRTSGLQETQYF
v_gene: TRBV5-1; abundance: once; j_gene: TRBJ2-1; d_gene: -; CDR3nt: TGCGCCAGCAGCCCGGAGAGCAGGAGCTCCTACAATGAGCAGTTCTTC; CDR3aa: CASSPESRSSYNEQFF
v_gene: TRBV10-3; abundance: -; j_gene: TRBJ1-5; d_gene: TRBD1; CDR3nt: TGTGCCATCAGTGAGTCCAGACAGGGTCAGCCCCAGCATTTT; CDR3aa: CAISESRQGQPQHF
v_gene: TRBV25-1; abundance: -; j_gene: TRBJ2-7; d_gene: TRBD2; CDR3nt: TGTGCCAGCAGTGGCCCTAGGAGGGGCGGGAGCTACGAGCAGTACTTC; CDR3aa: CASSGPRRGGSYEQYF
v_gene: TRBV9; abundance: -; j_gene: TRBJ2-1; d_gene: -; CDR3nt: TGTGCCAGCAGCGCCCTTGGGAGCTCCTACAATGAGCAGTTCTTC; CDR3aa: CASSALGSSYNEQFF
v_gene: TRBV14; abundance: -; j_gene: TRBJ2-1; d_gene: -; CDR3nt: TGTGCCAGCGCAACCTACAATGAGCAGTTCTTC; CDR3aa: CASATYNEQFF
v_gene: TRBV5-4; abundance: -; j_gene: TRBJ2-3; d_gene: -; CDR3nt: TGTGCCAGCAGCGTCTTTCCGGGAGATACGCAGTATTTT; CDR3aa: CASSVFPGDTQYF
v_gene: TRBV5-1; abundance: -; j_gene: TRBJ1-4; d_gene: -; CDR3nt: TGCGCCAGCAGCTTGGCCGGGCCCTATGAAAAACTGTTTTTT; CDR3aa: CASSLAGPYEKLFF
v_gene: TRBV15; abundance: -; j_gene: TRBJ2-1; d_gene: TRBD2; CDR3nt: TGTGCCACCAGCACGCCGGGACTAGCCCTCAATGAGCAGTTCTTC; CDR3aa: CATSTPGLALNEQFF
v_gene: TRBV5-6; abundance: -; j_gene: TRBJ2-6; d_gene: -; CDR3nt: TGTGCCAGCAGCCCGGAGGGGAGCCCTGGGGCCAACGTCCTGACTTTC; CDR3aa: CASSPEGSPGANVLTF
v_gene: TRBV4-3; abundance: few; j_gene: TRBJ1-6; d_gene: -; CDR3nt: TGCGCCAGCAGCCAAGATCCAAGTTCACCCCTCCACTTT; CDR3aa: CASSQDPSSPLHF
v_gene: TRBV5-4; abundance: -; j_gene: TRBJ2-1; d_gene: TRBD2; CDR3nt: TGTGCCAGCAGCTTGGCGGAGACTAGCGGGAGTCATGAGCAGTTCTTC; CDR3aa: CASSLAETSGSHEQFF
v_gene: TRBV28; abundance: -; j_gene: TRBJ2-2; d_gene: TRBD1; CDR3nt: TGTGCCAGCAGTTCCGGGACAGGGAACACCGGGGAGCTGTTTTTT; CDR3aa: CASSSGTGNTGELFF
v_gene: TRBV5-4; abundance: -; j_gene: TRBJ2-7; d_gene: -; CDR3nt: TGTGCCAGCAGCTTCGAGGGCCGGTACGAGCAGTACTTC; CDR3aa: CASSFEGRYEQYF
v_gene: TRBV5-1; abundance: -; j_gene: TRBJ2-3; d_gene: -; CDR3nt: TGCGCCAGCAGCTTGAGGGTAGGCACAGATACGCAGTATTTT; CDR3aa: CASSLRVGTDTQYF
v_gene: TRBV4-1; abundance: -; j_gene: TRBJ2-7; d_gene: TRBD1; CDR3nt: TGCGCCAGCCAAAGACAGGGGACCTACGAGCAGTACTTC; CDR3aa: CASQRQGTYEQYF
v_gene: TRBV11-3; abundance: -; j_gene: TRBJ2-5; d_gene: -; CDR3nt: TGTGCCAGCAGCTTAGCAGGGACCCAGGGAGAGACCCAGTACTTC; CDR3aa: CASSLAGTQGETQYF
v_gene: TRBV6-5; abundance: -; j_gene: TRBJ2-3; d_gene: TRBD2; CDR3nt: TGTGCCAGCAATAAGGGACTAGCGTTTGCAGATACGCAGTATTTT; CDR3aa: CASNKGLAFADTQYF
v_gene: TRBV6-5; abundance: once; j_gene: TRBJ1-5; d_gene: -; CDR3nt: TGTGCCAGCAGTTACTCACCAGGGGCGGGTCAGCCCCAGCATTTT; CDR3aa: CASSYSPGAGQPQHF
v_gene: TRBV5-1; abundance: once; j_gene: TRBJ1-1; d_gene: TRBD1; CDR3nt: TGCGCCAGCAGCTTGGATGGGGACAGGGGGCGAGAAGCTTTCTTT; CDR3aa: CASSLDGDRGREAFF
v_gene: TRBV28; abundance: -; j_gene: TRBJ1-2; d_gene: -; CDR3nt: TGTGCCAGCAGTTCGGGGACCTATGGCTACACCTTC; CDR3aa: CASSSGTYGYTF
v_gene: TRBV19; abundance: -; j_gene: TRBJ1-5; d_gene: -; CDR3nt: TGTGCCAGTAGTAGTGGAGCCCAGCCCCAGCATTTT; CDR3aa: CASSSGAQPQHF
v_gene: TRBV6-5; abundance: -; j_gene: TRBJ2-1; d_gene: TRBD2; CDR3nt: TGTGCCAGCAGGGAGCGGACTAGGCCCTACAATGAGCAGTTCTTC; CDR3aa: CASRERTRPYNEQFF
v_gene: TRBV2; abundance: -; j_gene: TRBJ2-5; d_gene: -; CDR3nt: TGTGCCAGCAGTGCCCCTCAAGAGACCCAGTACTTC; CDR3aa: CASSAPQETQYF
v_gene: TRBV21-1; abundance: -; j_gene: TRBJ2-3; d_gene: -; CDR3nt: TGTGCCAGCAGCAAAAGAGACTGCCGGCCGATCAGAAATACGCAGTATTTT; CDR3aa: CASSKRDCRPIRNTQYF
v_gene: TRBV28; abundance: -; j_gene: TRBJ2-7; d_gene: TRBD1; CDR3nt: TGTGCCAGCAGCTTCACGGGACAGGGGGACGCCTACGAGCAGTACTTC; CDR3aa: CASSFTGQGDAYEQYF
v_gene: TRBV11-2; abundance: -; j_gene: TRBJ2-7; d_gene: -; CDR3nt: TGTGCCAGCAGCTTTTTGAGCTCCTACGAGCAGTACTTC; CDR3aa: CASSFLSSYEQYF